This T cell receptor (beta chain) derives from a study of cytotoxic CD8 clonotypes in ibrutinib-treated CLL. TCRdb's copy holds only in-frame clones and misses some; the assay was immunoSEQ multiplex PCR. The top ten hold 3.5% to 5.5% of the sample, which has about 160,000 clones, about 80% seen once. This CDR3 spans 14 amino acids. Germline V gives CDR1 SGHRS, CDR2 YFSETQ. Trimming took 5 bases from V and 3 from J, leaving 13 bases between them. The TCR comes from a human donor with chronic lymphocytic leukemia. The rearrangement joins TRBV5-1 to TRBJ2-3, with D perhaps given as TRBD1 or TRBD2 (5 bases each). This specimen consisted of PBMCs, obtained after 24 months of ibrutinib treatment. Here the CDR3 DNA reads TGCGCCAGCAGTGTGAGGGGAGTGACAGATACGCAGTATTTT. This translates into CASSVRGVTDTQYF.